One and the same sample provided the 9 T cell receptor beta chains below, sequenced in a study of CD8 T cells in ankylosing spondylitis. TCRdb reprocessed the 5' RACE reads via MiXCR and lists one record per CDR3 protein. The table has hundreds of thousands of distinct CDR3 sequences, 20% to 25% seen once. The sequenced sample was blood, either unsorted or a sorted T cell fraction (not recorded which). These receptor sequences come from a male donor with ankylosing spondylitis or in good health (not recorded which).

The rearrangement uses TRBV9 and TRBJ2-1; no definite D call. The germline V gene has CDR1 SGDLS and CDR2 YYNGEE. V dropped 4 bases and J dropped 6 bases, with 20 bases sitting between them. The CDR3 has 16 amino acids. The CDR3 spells CASSPVGYSAVNEQFF. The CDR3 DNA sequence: TGTGCCAGCAGCCCGGTTGGGTATTCGGCCGTCAATGAGCAGTTCTTC.

The CDR3 loop is CASSEFLPRAQETQYF. CDR3 DNA: TGCGCCAGCAGTGAGTTTCTACCCAGAGCTCAAGAGACCCAGTACTTC. The V gene is TRBV10-2, the J gene TRBJ2-5; D uncertain. Germline V gene sequence: CDR1 WSHSY, CDR2 SAAADI. This CDR3 spans 16 amino acids. V was clipped by 1 base and J by 2 bases, with 14 bases between them.

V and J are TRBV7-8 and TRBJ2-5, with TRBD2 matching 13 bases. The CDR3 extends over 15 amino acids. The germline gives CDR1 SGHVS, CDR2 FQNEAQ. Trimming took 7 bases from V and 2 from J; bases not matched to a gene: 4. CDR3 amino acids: CASIRGLAGQETQYF. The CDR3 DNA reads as TGTGCCAGCATCAGGGGACTAGCGGGGCAAGAGACCCAGTACTTC.

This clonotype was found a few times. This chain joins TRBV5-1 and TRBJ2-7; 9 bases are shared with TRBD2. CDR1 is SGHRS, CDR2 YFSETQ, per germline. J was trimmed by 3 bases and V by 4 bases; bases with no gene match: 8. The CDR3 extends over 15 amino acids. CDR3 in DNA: TGCGCCAGCAGCCCAAGCGGGGGGACCGACTACGAGCAGTACTTC. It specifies CASSPSGGTDYEQYF.

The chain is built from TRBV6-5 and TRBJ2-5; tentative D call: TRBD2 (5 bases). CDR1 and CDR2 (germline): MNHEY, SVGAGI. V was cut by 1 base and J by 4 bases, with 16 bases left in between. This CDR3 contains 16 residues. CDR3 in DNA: TGTGCCAGCAGTTACTTGCACGGGGATCGGGGAGAGACCCAGTACTTC. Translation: CASSYLHGDRGETQYF.

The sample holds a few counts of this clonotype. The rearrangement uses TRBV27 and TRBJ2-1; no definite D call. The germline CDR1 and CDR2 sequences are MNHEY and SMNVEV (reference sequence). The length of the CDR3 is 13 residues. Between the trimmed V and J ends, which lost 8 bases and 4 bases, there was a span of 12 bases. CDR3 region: CASGPPKYNEQFF. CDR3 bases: TGTGCCAGCGGCCCTCCCAAATACAATGAGCAGTTCTTC.

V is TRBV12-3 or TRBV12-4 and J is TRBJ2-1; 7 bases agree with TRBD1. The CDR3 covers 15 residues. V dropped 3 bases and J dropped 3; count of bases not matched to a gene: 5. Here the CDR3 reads CASSLSRGIYNEQFF. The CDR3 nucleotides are TGTGCCAGCAGTTTGTCCAGGGGGATCTACAATGAGCAGTTCTTC.

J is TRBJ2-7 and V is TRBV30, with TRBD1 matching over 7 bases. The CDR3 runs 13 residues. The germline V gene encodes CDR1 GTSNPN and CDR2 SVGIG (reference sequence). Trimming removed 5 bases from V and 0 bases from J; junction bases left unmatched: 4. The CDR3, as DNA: TGTGCCTGGGCACGGGACAGCTCCTACGAGCAGTACTTC. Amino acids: CAWARDSSYEQYF.

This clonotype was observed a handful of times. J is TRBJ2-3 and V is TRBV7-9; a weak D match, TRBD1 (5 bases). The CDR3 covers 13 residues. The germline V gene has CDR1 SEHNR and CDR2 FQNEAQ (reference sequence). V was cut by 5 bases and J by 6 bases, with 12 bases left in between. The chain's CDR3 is CASSPQTEDTQYF. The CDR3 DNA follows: TGTGCCAGCAGCCCACAGACAGAGGATACGCAGTATTTT.